This T cell receptor beta chain was identified during a study of T cell repertoires in cytomegalovirus infection. Study background: Signatures in public TCR beta sequences pointed to both CMV infection and matching HLA type.

This clonotype was seen repeatedly, ten times or more. CDR1 is MNHNS, CDR2 SASEGT, per germline. The CDR3 runs 16 residues. The V and J ends lost 5 bases and 1 base respectively, with 15 bases between them. Each CDR3 protein is one row after TCRdb ran MiXCR on the reads. This table holds hundreds of thousands of distinct CDR3 sequences, roughly a tenth found once. The TCR was taken from a human donor in good health (CMV status not recorded). Some clones in this sample may be carry-over from other donors' samples. This sequence joins TRBV6-1 and TRBJ2-4, with TRBD1 as a possible D gene (6 bases). The sample taken for sequencing was PBMCs. As DNA, the CDR3 is TGTGCCAGCAGTCAACTTACGCAGGGGGCCAAAAACATTCAGTACTTC. Translating it yields CASSQLTQGAKNIQYF.